The TCR beta chain described here comes from a study of blood T cell repertoires in COVID-19. This CDR3 spans 11 amino acids. V was shortened by 4 bases and J by 13 bases, with 8 bases between the two germline ends. Some clones are missing from TCRdb's copy, which holds only in-frame ones; the method was immunoSEQ multiplex PCR. The sample consists of around 93,000 clones, around nine tenths of them appearing once. This chain links TRBV12-3 or TRBV12-4 with TRBJ1-6; D is perhaps TRBD1 (6 bases). Specimen: peripheral blood. This sequence originates from a human donor in a cohort sampled during active COVID-19. The CDR3 nucleotides are TGTGCCAGCAGTTACACAGGGCCCCTCCACTTT. It yields the protein CASSYTGPLHF.